The 32 T cell receptor beta chains listed next were all sequenced from one sample in a study of long-term antiretroviral therapy in people with HIV. Survey-level resolution applied to immunoSEQ assay v3.0. Profiled with immunoSEQ multiplex PCR; TCRdb holds only in-frame clones, not every one. The table records under 25,000 clones, about 70% of them present only once. This material consisted of unsorted PBMCs, taken 0.5 years before starting antiretroviral therapy. The receptors stem from a man aged 18 to 30 with HIV.

This clone is categorized as medium-sized. The rearrangement uses TRBV7-8 and TRBJ1-1, with D perhaps TRBD1 (6 bases). V lost 8 bases to trimming and J lost 4 bases, with 17 bases between them. The CDR3 extends over 14 amino acids. Germline V CDR1 and CDR2: SGHVS, FQNEAQ. The CDR3 region has the DNA TGTGCCAGCGGACTTGGGGGCGAGGGCACTGAAGCTTTCTTT. Translating gives CASGLGGEGTEAFF.

V gene TRBV11-3 combines with J gene TRBJ2-2, with TRBD2 identical over 7 bases. Germline V gene data show CDR1 as SGHNT and CDR2 as YENEEA. V was pared by 8 bases and J by 4 bases, with 7 bases of the junction left unmatched. This CDR3 spans 14 amino acids. The CDR3 DNA is TGTGCCAGCCACCCAGCGGGAAGCACCGGGGAGCTGTTTTTT. Protein sequence: CASHPAGSTGELFF.

The V gene is TRBV27, the J gene TRBJ1-5, with D perhaps matching TRBD1 (5 bases). Germline V gene sequence: CDR1 MNHEY, CDR2 SMNVEV (reference sequence). The ends were cut back, 2 bases at V and 7 bases at J, with 9 bases in the middle. The CDR3 covers 13 residues. For the CDR3, the DNA is TGTGCCAGCAGTTTAGTTGGGGGGCAGCCCCAGCATTTT. It specifies CASSLVGGQPQHF.

The gene calls are TRBV6-5 and TRBJ1-1, with 10 bases that match TRBD1. This CDR3 region has 16 residues. V was clipped by 6 bases and J by 6 bases; unmatched bases: 13. CDR1 and CDR2 from the germline V gene are MNHEY and SVGAGI. The CDR3, as DNA: TGTGCCAGCAGCTACGGGACAGGGGCTGGGGGGGCTGAAGCTTTCTTT. This encodes CASSYGTGAGGAEAFF.

This chain uses TRBV29-1 with TRBJ1-2, with a possible D match to TRBD1 (5 bases). Germline CDR1 reads SQVTM; CDR2 reads ANQGSEA. V dropped 4 bases and J dropped 5 bases, with 11 bases sitting between them. CDR3 length equals 12 residues. Here the CDR3 reads CSVAQGGYGYTF. In nucleotides, the CDR3 is TGCAGCGTTGCTCAGGGTGGATATGGCTACACCTTC.

This clone was found a few times. This chain links TRBV5-5 with TRBJ2-1; 8 nucleotides match TRBD2. Germline V gene data show CDR1 as SGHKS and CDR2 as YYEKEE (reference sequence). This CDR3 comprises 16 residues. The V and J ends lost 4 bases and 5 bases, in that order; junction bases with no gene match: 11. The CDR3 DNA sequence: TGTGCCAGCAGCCTGGGACCGGGACTAGTACACAATGAGCAGTTCTTC. It is translated as CASSLGPGLVHNEQFF. The full variable domain, completed using reference TRBV5-5 and TRBJ2-1, is DAGVTQSPTHLIKTRGQQVTLRCSPISGHKSVSWYQQVLGQGPQFIFQYYEKEERGRGNFPDRFSARQFPNYSSELNVNALLLGDSALYLCASSLGPGLVHNEQFFGPGTRLTVL.

The chain employs TRBV7-9 and TRBJ2-1; D gene ambiguous. Germline V gives CDR1 SEHNR, CDR2 FQNEAQ (reference sequence). There are 12 residues in the CDR3. V was pared by 0 bases and J by 10 bases, with 7 bases between. Written as DNA, the CDR3 is TGTGCCAGCAGCTTAGCCCAGGCAGAGCAGTTCTTC. Translating gives CASSLAQAEQFF.

The rearrangement uses TRBV5-5 and TRBJ1-5; 8 nucleotides agree with TRBD1. V lost 4 bases, J lost 2 bases, and 5 bases stayed unmatched. Germline V gene sequence: CDR1 SGHKS, CDR2 YYEKEE (reference sequence). The CDR3 spans 15 residues. In DNA, the CDR3 is TGTGCCAGCAGCCCCGGACAGGGAGGCAATCAGCCCCAGCATTTT. Residues: CASSPGQGGNQPQHF.

The chain couples TRBV28 to TRBJ2-5, with 9 bases identical to TRBD2. Germline lookup yields CDR1 MDHEN and CDR2 SYDVKM. The ends lost 5 bases at V and 3 bases at J; junction bases unmatched: 7. CDR3 size: 15 residues. Written as DNA, the CDR3 is TGTGCCAGCAGTCACCGACTAGCGGTCGAAGAGACCCAGTACTTC. Translating it yields CASSHRLAVEETQYF.

The chain employs TRBV27 and TRBJ1-1; D may be TRBD1 (6 bases). The CDR3 totals 16 residues. Per the germline V gene, CDR1 is MNHEY and CDR2 is SMNVEV (reference sequence). Trimming left V 6 bases short and J 3 bases short, with 20 bases between. CDR3 loop: CASRTGGVDEYTEAFF. DNA of the CDR3: TGTGCCAGCAGAACCGGGGGCGTGGATGAATACACTGAAGCTTTCTTT.

In its sample, this clone was seen once. This rearrangement joins TRBV5-6 to TRBJ2-7, with a tentative D call TRBD1 (6 bases). Deletions cut 1 base from V and 5 bases from J, with 25 bases between. Germline CDR1 reads SGHDT; CDR2 reads YYEEEE. The CDR3 contains 18 residues. CDR3 sequence reads: CASSLSWPQGALFHEQYF. CDR3 coding DNA: TGTGCCAGCAGCTTGTCGTGGCCACAGGGAGCTTTATTCCACGAGCAGTACTTC.

V is TRBV19 and J is TRBJ1-5; TRBD1 matches at 8 bases. Germline V gene sequence: CDR1 LNHDA, CDR2 SQIVND (reference sequence). This CDR3 spans 16 amino acids. The junction had 5 bases not matched to a gene; V was cut back by 3 bases and J by 1 base. For the CDR3, the DNA is TGTGCCAGTAGTATCCCCGACAGGGGAAGCAATCAGCCCCAGCATTTT. Amino acids: CASSIPDRGSNQPQHF.

There are a few counts of this clone. A much larger clone differs by one base, so this may be a read error. The sample holds other DNA sequences that translate to the same CDR3. V usage is TRBV11-2 and J usage is TRBJ2-3; the D is unclear. The CDR3 loop spans 12 amino acids. The germline V and J ends were trimmed by 1 base and 4 bases, with 3 bases remaining between them. In germline, CDR1 is SGHAT, CDR2 FQNNGV. CDR3 protein: CASSLGSDTQYF. The CDR3 nucleotides read TGTGCCAGCAGCTTAGGCTCAGATACGCAGTATTTT.

The genes are TRBV9 and TRBJ1-1; 8 nucleotides agree with TRBD1. CDR1 is SGDLS and CDR2 is YYNGEE in the germline V gene. Unmatched junction bases numbered 9, after V lost 4 bases and J lost 7 bases. The CDR3 loop spans 14 amino acids. The CDR3 nucleotides read TGTGCCAGCAGCCCAGGACAGGGAGAAGGTGAAGCTTTCTTT. Translating it yields CASSPGQGEGEAFF.

The rearrangement links TRBV5-6 to TRBJ2-5; the D gene could be TRBD1 or TRBD2 (6 bases each). CDR1 and CDR2 (germline): SGHDT, YYEEEE. The CDR3 sequence is 14 residues long. V was shortened by 4 bases and J by 5 bases, with 15 bases between the two germline ends. The CDR3 protein is CASSVGGRGETQYF. Written as DNA, the CDR3 is TGTGCCAGCAGCGTTGGGGGGCGAGGGGAGACCCAGTACTTC. Based on the CDR3 plus reference TRBV5-6 and TRBJ2-5, the full variable domain is DAGVTQSPTHLIKTRGQQVTLRCSPKSGHDTVSWYQQALGQGPQFIFQYYEEEERQRGNFPDRFSGHQFPNYSSELNVNALLLGDSALYLCASSVGGRGETQYFGPGTRLLVL.

This clone was seen a handful of times. The chain has TRBV6-4 and TRBJ2-1; D gene unclear. The germline V gene encodes CDR1 MRHNA and CDR2 SNTAGT. V shed 2 bases and J shed 0 bases, with 8 bases lying between them. This CDR3 region has 15 residues. The DNA of the CDR3 is TGTGCCAGCAGTGACGTGCCCAGCTCCTACAATGAGCAGTTCTTC. It is translated as CASSDVPSSYNEQFF.

The chain employs TRBV11-1 and TRBJ2-7; 10 bases match TRBD1. With 0 bases clipped from V and 6 bases from J, the junction kept 8 bases outside the gene matches. The CDR3 has 16 residues. From germline, CDR1 is SGHAT and CDR2 FQDESV (reference sequence). The CDR3 DNA follows: TGTGCCAGCAGCTTAGCCCTCGAGGGACAGGGGCGCGAGCAGTACTTC. Its translation is CASSLALEGQGREQYF. The complete variable domain, with remaining parts taken from reference TRBV11-1 and TRBJ2-7, reads EAEVAQSPRYKITEKSQAVAFWCDPISGHATLYWYRQILGQGPELLVQFQDESVVDDSQLPKDRFSAERLKGVDSTLKIQPAELGDSAMYLCASSLALEGQGREQYFGPGTRLTVT.

The V and J genes are TRBV19 and TRBJ1-2, with 8 bases matching TRBD1. CDR3 length: 12 amino acids. Germline-derived CDR1 and CDR2 are LNHDA and SQIVND (reference sequence). V gave up 9 bases and J gave up 5 bases; unmatched junction bases: 5. The CDR3 loop reads CASWTGSYGYTF. The CDR3 DNA reads TGTGCCAGCTGGACAGGGTCATATGGCTACACCTTC.

This chain connects TRBV27 to TRBJ2-2; 9 bases map to TRBD1. Unmatched junction bases numbered 3, after V lost 7 bases and J lost 0 bases. The CDR3 spans 15 residues. From germline, CDR1 is MNHEY and CDR2 SMNVEV (reference sequence). CDR3 DNA sequence: TGTGCCAGCACTGACAGGGGGGCGAACACCGGGGAGCTGTTTTTT. It translates to CASTDRGANTGELFF.

This clone was seen just once. This sequence joins TRBV7-9 and TRBJ2-7; D not resolved. The germline V gene has CDR1 SEHNR and CDR2 FQNEAQ (reference sequence). V was shortened by 2 bases and J by 4 bases, with 9 bases between the two germline ends. The CDR3 runs to 13 residues. CDR3 region: CASSLSEVYEQYF. CDR3 DNA sequence: TGTGCCAGCAGCTTAAGTGAGGTGTACGAGCAGTACTTC.

The V gene is TRBV4-1, the J gene TRBJ2-7; D not certain. V dropped 0 bases and J dropped 2 bases, with 8 bases sitting between them. In germline, CDR1 is MGHRA, CDR2 YSYEKL. The CDR3 runs 14 residues. This chain's CDR3 is CASSQDNSPYEQYF. CDR3 sequence (DNA): TGCGCCAGCAGCCAAGATAACAGCCCCTACGAGCAGTACTTC.

J is TRBJ2-7 and V is TRBV28; TRBD2 matches 16 bases. The CDR3 is made up of 18 amino acids. The trim removed 6 bases at V and 4 bases at J, leaving 12 bases unmatched. Germline CDR1 MDHEN, CDR2 SYDVKM. In nucleotides, the CDR3 is TGTGCCAGCAGCCTGGGACTAGCGGGAGGGCCCTCGAGATACGAGCAGTACTTC. Encoded protein: CASSLGLAGGPSRYEQYF.

By its share, this clone is medium-sized. The genes are TRBV6-5 and TRBJ1-3; unclear D gene. CDR3 length equals 14 residues. V shed 6 bases and J shed 0 bases, with 9 bases lying between them. Germline CDR1 is MNHEY and CDR2 is SVGAGI. The CDR3 DNA sequence: TGTGCCAGCAGGACGGGATCCTCTGGAAACACCATATATTTT. Translating it yields CASRTGSSGNTIYF.

The chain links TRBV5-4 to TRBJ2-7; 9 nucleotides match TRBD2. J was trimmed by 5 bases and V by 4 bases; bases with no gene match: 4. The CDR3 loop spans 13 amino acids. Germline values: CDR1 SGHNT, CDR2 YYREEE (reference sequence). In DNA form, the CDR3 reads TGTGCCAGCAGCCTGCGGGAGGGTCACGAGCAGTACTTC. Amino acids: CASSLREGHEQYF.

J is TRBJ2-7 and V is TRBV23-1; either TRBD1 or TRBD2 may supply D (5 bases each). TRBV23-1 is identified as an open reading frame with a role that is uncertain. This CDR3 has 15 amino acids. V was cut by 6 bases and J by 1 base, with 16 bases left in between. The CDR3 sequence: CASSPGAGPSYEQYF. CDR3 bases: TGCGCCAGCAGCCCCGGGGCAGGACCTTCCTACGAGCAGTACTTC.

The chain has TRBV25-1 and TRBJ1-2, with D tentatively TRBD1 (5 bases). The germline V and J ends were trimmed by 1 base and 3 bases, with 9 bases remaining between them. Looked up from germline, CDR1 is MGHDK and CDR2 is SYGVNS. The CDR3 is 14 residues long. CDR3 amino acids: CASSEWGTDYGYTF. The CDR3 coding sequence is TGTGCCAGCAGTGAATGGGGGACGGACTATGGCTACACCTTC.

This chain uses TRBV7-8 with TRBJ1-3; no clear D. There are 14 residues in the CDR3. The germline V gene encodes CDR1 SGHVS and CDR2 FQNEAQ. The germline V and J ends were trimmed by 3 bases and 0 bases, with 6 bases remaining between them. The CDR3: CASSLGFSGNTIYF. Here the CDR3 DNA reads TGTGCCAGCAGCTTGGGGTTCTCTGGAAACACCATATATTTT.

The chain recombines TRBV5-6 with TRBJ1-1, with D possibly being TRBD1 (5 bases). The CDR3 spans 14 residues. Trimming took off 4 bases at V and 1 base at J, with 11 bases between the two ends. CDR1 is SGHDT, CDR2 YYEEEE, per germline. The CDR3 spells CASSPVTGNTEAFF. CDR3 nucleotide sequence: TGTGCCAGCAGCCCTGTTACAGGGAACACTGAAGCTTTCTTT.

This sequence joins TRBV27 and TRBJ2-7; D might be TRBD2 (6 bases). CDR3 length equals 13 residues. With 3 bases removed from V and 4 bases from J, the gap between germline ends came to 10 bases. The germline CDR1 and CDR2 sequences are MNHEY and SMNVEV (reference sequence). The CDR3 DNA reads as TGTGCCAGCAGTTTCATCGGGGGTTACGAGCAGTACTTC. Protein product: CASSFIGGYEQYF.

This chain connects TRBV2 to TRBJ2-1; 9 bases agree with TRBD2. V shed 7 bases and J 5 bases; nucleotides not matched to a gene: 6. The CDR3 sequence is 14 residues long. Germline V gene data show CDR1 as SNHLY and CDR2 as FYNNEI. As DNA, the CDR3 is TGTGCCAGCAAGAAGCGGGGGGAAAACAATGAGCAGTTCTTC. It translates to CASKKRGENNEQFF.

The genes are TRBV4-2 and TRBJ1-5; D call uncertain. Germline lookup yields CDR1 LGHNA and CDR2 YNFKEQ. The CDR3 runs 15 residues. V lost 1 base, J lost 0 bases, and 7 bases lay in between. The CDR3 DNA reads as TGTGCCAGCAGCCAAGGTGAGACTAGCAATCAGCCCCAGCATTTT. As protein: CASSQGETSNQPQHF.

V usage is TRBV5-1 and J usage is TRBJ2-2; D is undetermined. CDR3 length: 16 amino acids. Germline loops: CDR1 SGHRS, CDR2 YFSETQ. Trimming pared 0 bases from V and 0 bases from J, leaving 9 bases between. Here the CDR3 DNA reads TGCGCCAGCAGCTTGGACATCTACACGAACACCGGGGAGCTGTTTTTT. It is translated as CASSLDIYTNTGELFF.